This T cell receptor (beta chain) derives from a study of T cell responses to AZD1222 COVID-19 vaccine. This CDR3 region has 15 residues. The repertoire was sequenced with immunoSEQ multiplex PCR; TCRdb's copy has only in-frame clones and lacks some. The sample lists 95,000 to 100,000 clones, roughly 90% occurring once. Sequenced here: peripheral blood, sampled on day 0 of AZD1222 vaccination. The J gene is TRBJ1-2, the V gene TRBV21-1. TRBV21-1 represents a pseudogene. This sequence was found in an adult in good health. The CDR3 loop reads CASSKGVGRGYGYTF. The CDR3 region has the DNA TGTGCCAGCAGCAAAGGGGTAGGGAGGGGCTATGGCTACACCTTC.